This TCR beta chain was obtained from a study of T-cell reconstitution after alpha-beta-depleted transplantation in children. Researchers prepared the TCRbeta library using unique molecular identifiers, the study reports. TCRdb recomputed calls from the PCR reads with MiXCR, one row per CDR3 protein. Among about 540,000 distinct CDR3 sequences listed, roughly 18% were seen once. This clonotype was seen ten or more times. The CDR3 sequence is 16 residues long. Germline V gives CDR1 SGDLS, CDR2 YYNGEE. Trimming shortened V by 0 bases and J by 0 bases, and 13 bases separated the two germline ends. V usage is TRBV9 and J usage is TRBJ2-7, with unresolved D. The sequenced sample was PBMCs from the stem cell graft donor, obtained from the stem cell graft. The source of this sequence is a human donor who donated a stem cell graft to a child with acute lymphoblastic leukemia. The CDR3 is CASSVEGAPSSYEQYF. The CDR3 coding sequence is TGTGCCAGCAGCGTAGAAGGAGCCCCAAGCTCCTACGAGCAGTACTTC.